This entry lists 20 T cell receptor beta chains sequenced from one sample in a study of CXCR3-negative and CXCR3-positive naive CD8 T cells. The study, taken as a whole, reports: The TRB CDR3s that CXCR3-positive naive cells carried were more hydrophobic than those of CXCR3-negative naive cells.

Through 5' RACE with UMI labels, the TRB cDNA libraries were prepared. TCRdb re-called the 5' RACE reads and gives one entry per CDR3 protein, without DNA. Its clone listing holds more than 100,000 distinct CDR3 sequences. What these receptors recognize is not known. Source material: naive CXCR3+ CD8+ T cells from blood. Indicated subset: CD45RO-CCR7+CD27+CD95- naive CD8+ T cells expressing CXCR3 (TNR3+). These receptors were collected from a human donor in good health. Some clones in this sample may be carry-over from other donors' samples.

This chain connects TRBV23-1 to TRBJ1-2. TRBV23-1 is an ORF, and what it does is uncertain. There are 16 residues in the CDR3. CDR3 loop: CASSQSDMEHNYGYTF.

The V call is TRBV6-2 or TRBV6-3, the J call TRBJ2-3; TCRdb indicates TRBD2, and absent DNA this call remains unverified. This CDR3 contains 19 residues. Per germline, CDR1 MNHEY and CDR2 SVGEGT. The CDR3 here is CASLSPAGGRSFGTDTQYF.

This rearrangement joins TRBV6-2 or TRBV6-3 to TRBJ2-7. This CDR3 is built from 16 residues. The V gene's germline CDR1 is MNHEY and CDR2 SVGEGT. CDR3: CASSYDMSGGPYEQYF.

The chain links TRBV20-1 to TRBJ2-1. Germline V lookup: CDR1 DFQATT, CDR2 SNEGSKA (reference sequence). This CDR3 is built from 15 residues. CDR3 region: CSARGQILGGNEQFF.

The V and J genes are TRBV14 and TRBJ1-6; lacking DNA, the TRBD1 call made by TCRdb goes unchecked. This CDR3 is 14 amino acids long. The V gene's germline CDR1 is SGHDN and CDR2 FVKESK. The CDR3 here is CASSLTGMSSPLHF.

The chain links TRBV11-2 to TRBJ2-7; TCRdb proposes TRBD1, but this gene call is untestable without DNA. From germline, CDR1 is SGHAT and CDR2 FQNNGV. The CDR3 is 15 residues long. CDR3 in amino acids: CASSLGMGRTYEQYF.

The genes are TRBV6-1 and TRBJ2-5; TCRdb reports TRBD2, a call that lacks DNA to check it against. CDR1 is MNHNS, CDR2 SASEGT, per germline. CDR3 length: 18 residues. CDR3 residues: CASSDVLLAGGPPETQYF.

The chain has TRBV29-1 and TRBJ2-5; TCRdb's D call, TRBD1, is unchecked because there is no DNA. The CDR3 is 13 residues long. The germline CDR1 and CDR2 sequences are SQVTM and ANQGSEA. CDR3 in amino acids: CSVERGTGETQYF.

CDR3 protein: CASSQGGVEDEKLFF. This sequence joins TRBV4-1 and TRBJ1-4; the TCRdb call, TRBD1, lacks DNA for checking. Per germline, CDR1 MGHRA and CDR2 YSYEKL. The CDR3 loop spans 15 amino acids.

The chain recombines TRBV5-1 with TRBJ2-1; TCRdb names TRBD2, which stays unverified in the absence of DNA. The V gene's germline CDR1 is SGHRS and CDR2 YFSETQ. The CDR3 consists of 20 residues. CDR3 sequence reads: CASSLAVSVGGPPGYNEQFF.

J is TRBJ2-1 and V is TRBV15; there is no DNA to check the TCRdb D call of TRBD1. The germline V gene encodes CDR1 LNHNV and CDR2 YYDKDF (reference sequence). The CDR3 consists of 15 residues. The CDR3 is CATSEGRGDYNEQFF.

V gene TRBV28 combines with J gene TRBJ2-5; the TCRdb call, TRBD2, lacks DNA for checking. Germline lookup yields CDR1 MDHEN and CDR2 SYDVKM. The CDR3 has 13 residues. This CDR3 reads CASRQRGTETQYF.

The CDR3 sequence is CSVRTSEFPDTQYF. V gene TRBV20-1 combines with J gene TRBJ2-3; TCRdb designates TRBD2, a call that cannot be tested without DNA. The CDR3 contains 14 residues. Germline CDR1 and CDR2: DFQATT and SNEGSKA (reference sequence).

V is TRBV25-1 and J is TRBJ2-7; TCRdb's D gene call, TRBD1, goes unchecked for lack of DNA. The CDR3 contains 14 residues. In germline, CDR1 is MGHDK, CDR2 SYGVNS. CDR3 sequence reads: CASSEFRGEDEQYF.

The chain joins TRBV29-1 to TRBJ2-7; TCRdb reports TRBD1, a call that lacks DNA to check it against. Germline loops: CDR1 SQVTM, CDR2 ANQGSEA. The length of the CDR3 is 13 residues. The chain's CDR3 is CSVVVSGYYEQYF.

The gene calls are TRBV12-3 or TRBV12-4 and TRBJ2-2; TCRdb names TRBD2, which stays unverified in the absence of DNA. The CDR3 is 20 residues long. The CDR3 region is CASSLRPGTSGKANTGELFF.

CDR3 in amino acids: CASSPITENTGELFF. V is TRBV7-3 and J is TRBJ2-2. Germline CDR1 SGHTA, CDR2 FQGTGA. The CDR3 covers 15 residues.

The chain employs TRBV9 and TRBJ2-3; there is no DNA to check the TCRdb D call of TRBD2. The CDR3 contains 15 residues. Germline CDR1 is SGDLS and CDR2 is YYNGEE. CDR3 sequence: CASSASGVSTDTQYF.

The chain has TRBV28 and TRBJ1-3; TCRdb calls TRBD1, which cannot be checked without DNA. Germline V gene sequence: CDR1 MDHEN, CDR2 SYDVKM. There are 14 residues in the CDR3. The CDR3 loop reads CASTDRESGNTIYF.

The V call is TRBV27, the J call TRBJ1-1; without DNA, the TCRdb call of TRBD1 cannot be checked. Per germline, CDR1 MNHEY and CDR2 SMNVEV (reference sequence). The CDR3 loop spans 17 amino acids. The CDR3 reads CASSTLSWGRTGEEAFF.